This TCR beta chain was sequenced in a study of T-cell reconstitution after alpha-beta-depleted transplantation in children. The CDR3 consists of 10 residues. V was pared by 3 bases and J by 8 bases, with 1 base between. Germline loops: CDR1 WSHSY, CDR2 SAAADI. Researchers prepared the TCRbeta library using unique molecular identifiers, the study reports. TCRdb fed the PCR reads into MiXCR, producing one record per CDR3 protein. The sample lists some 640,000 distinct CDR3 sequences, around 17% seen once, with 0.8% to 1.1% in the top ten. The sequence was obtained from a human donor who donated a stem cell graft to a child with acute myeloid leukemia. The chain employs TRBV10-2 and TRBJ2-2; D is ambiguous. The sequences come from PBMCs from the stem cell graft donor, collected from the stem cell graft. The CDR3 sequence is CASSDGELFF. Here the CDR3 DNA reads TGCGCCAGCAGTGATGGGGAGCTGTTTTTT.